This T cell receptor (beta chain) originates from a study of response to subunit inactivated influenza vaccine (dated 2018 in TCRdb). Regarding the research as a whole: The study used deep quantitative T cell receptor repertoire profiling to track responses to a trivalent subunit inactivated influenza vaccine. Results and caveats for the whole study, not just this receptor: The authors proposed that each seasonal influenza vaccination may bring in only a limited number of new T cells.

Receptors were amplified or captured by RT-PCR. Instrument on record: Illumina HiSeq 2500. Using fastp at Q25 and MiXCR, TCRdb reprocessed the public reads and kept productive beta chains. For every CDR3 protein sequence, its rows merge into one entry that carries the most common genes and DNA. In this sample the table shows approximately 500,000 distinct CDR3 sequences, 10% to 15% of which occur a single time. The ten largest clones take up around 13% of the sample. In the paper's terms, the time point label means: 45 to 55 days after influenza vaccine administration. This clonotype was counted between two and nine times. It lacks a known antigen. Per-base quality was not reported, and no clone a single base away is much larger than it. The sequencing used PBMCs from blood, collected more than 35 days after vaccination. The sequence derives from a man aged 45-65 years who received an inactivated influenza vaccine. Donor details come from another sample of the same person, matched by shared clones.

In nucleotides, the sequence is TGTGCCAGCAGCGTAGGCGACTGGAACACTGAAGCTTTCTTT. Its coded protein is CASSVGDWNTEAFF. Recombination joined TRBV9 with TRBJ1-1; no confident D gene assignment can be made. The CDR3 sequence holds 14 residues, the cysteine and phenylalanine included. CDR3 DNA only is kept here, 42 bases in frame from base 1. As encoded in the germline V gene, CDR1 is SGDLS while CDR2 is YYNGEE. V and J are truncated by 0 bases and 1 base respectively, leaving an intervening sequence of 7 bases.